This TCR beta chain was sequenced in a study of blood T cell repertoires in COVID-19 (dated by TCRdb to the early 2020s). Broadly, across the study: Samples from collaborators originated in the United States, Italy and Spain and spanned both the acute and convalescent phases of COVID-19. Sample metadata almost always included a de-identified subject ID, COVID-19 status, age in years and sex. The samples were drawn from the first 160 participants of the ongoing ImmuneRACE study and from 950 to 1,500 subjects provided by 6 global collaborators. The dataset comprised deeply sampled blood TCRbeta repertoires from subjects exposed to, actively infected with, or recovered from COVID-19. The repertoires were released in a freely available public database meant as a resource for research on the immune response to SARS-CoV-2. Where HLA class I and class II types were available, the types were taken from metadata supplied by the sample provider, not from assay-based typing. The prospective study material was composed of cDNA or gDNA derived from T cells, B-cell-depleted T cells, or PBMCs. Study-level results and caveats: Clinical and demographic metadata were provided uncurated, with the amount varying by source and participant.

TCRbeta CDR3 regions were amplified from genomic DNA using the immunoSEQ Assay, a bias-controlled multiplex PCR. In the paper's pipeline: Nucleated cell counts per sample were estimated from amplification of reference gene primers within the assay. To quantify the absolute abundance of each unique TCRbeta CDR3 rearrangement, sequence reads were collapsed and filtered. For each sample, productive Simpson clonality was calculated as the square root of Simpson's diversity index over productive rearrangements. TCRdb carries this immuneACCESS record with in-frame sequences only. Its versions omit some clonotypes, under half of them owing to an unresolved V gene in the studies checked, with the rest unexplained. V and J calls plus clone size are reproduced from that table; the DNA served to infer D and trimming. The sample profile shows about 370,000 clones; roughly 86% of them were found once. The ten largest clones add up to over 9.5% of the sample.

The trim is 6 bases for V and 9 bases for J, with a gap of 12 bases between the germline ends. Taken from cysteine to phenylalanine, the CDR3 has 12 residues. Only the CDR3 portion is preserved as DNA: 36 bases, with reading frame beginning at the first base. One collaborating source in Seattle enrolled patients while the patients were actively infected and followed the patients over time throughout the course of disease. Collaborating institutions collected whole blood in K2EDTA tubes following their own protocols. For TCRbeta analysis, collaborator samples were shipped as frozen whole blood, as isolated PBMCs, or as DNA extracted from either sample type. Note on this clone: This clone's antigen is unknown. No base quality information exists; no much larger clone differs at one position.

The clonotype comes from a woman aged 25-40 years with COVID-19, enrolled during active disease. Material for sequencing was peripheral blood. The chain joins TRBV12-3 or TRBV12-4 to TRBJ1-5, and TRBD1 may be the D gene, going by 5 matching bases. The nucleotides read TGTGCCAGCAGACCAGACAGAGGGCCCCAGCATTTT. Translated, this is CASRPDRGPQHF.